The clone carrying this T cell receptor (beta chain) turned up a few times. Trimming pared 8 bases from V and 5 bases from J, leaving 15 bases between. This CDR3 is built from 13 residues. Germline CDR1 is LGHNA and CDR2 is YNFKEQ. The source of the sample is a study of early T cells in non-severe SARS-CoV-2 infection. Study summary: Bulk RNA taken from unsorted whole blood was sequenced, leaving chains unpaired.

Individual cDNA molecules received unique molecular identifiers during library preparation. TCRdb fed the 5' RACE reads into MiXCR, producing one record per CDR3 protein. The sample carries nearly 70,000 distinct CDR3 sequences, approximately 4.6% recorded once. The clonotype was recovered from an adult who was a healthcare worker with PCR-confirmed SARS-CoV-2 infection or an uninfected control (not recorded which). The donor label of this sample is uncertain. Sequenced here: whole blood, sampled at baseline. The chain recombines TRBV4-2 with TRBJ2-5, with D perhaps TRBD2 (7 bases). Written as DNA, the CDR3 is TGTGCCAGCGGGGGGGCGTTCGAGGAGACCCAGTACTTC. Protein sequence: CASGGAFEETQYF.